The 16 T cell receptor beta chains listed next were all sequenced from one sample in a study of identical twins. TCRdb reprocessed the 5' RACE reads via MiXCR and lists one record per CDR3 protein. The sample has roughly 690,000 distinct CDR3 sequences; around 6.1% are singletons. Sequenced: naive T cells sorted from blood. All receptors derive from a man aged 18 to 29 in good health.

This clonotype came up many times. The chain links TRBV29-1 to TRBJ1-6; 7 positions match TRBD1. Trimming took 6 bases from V and 5 from J; bases not matched to a gene: 7. The CDR3 covers 14 residues. The germline CDR1 and CDR2 sequences are SQVTM and ANQGSEA. CDR3 in DNA: TGCAGCGTACGATCCGGGACAGATAATTCACCCCTCCACTTT. Translated: CSVRSGTDNSPLHF.

This clonotype was picked up a small number of times. The chain links TRBV7-9 to TRBJ2-7; D gene ambiguous. V was trimmed by 0 bases and J by 2 bases, leaving 8 bases between them. The length of the CDR3 is 14 residues. Germline V lookup: CDR1 SEHNR, CDR2 FQNEAQ (reference sequence). The CDR3 spells CASSLALAPYEQYF. The CDR3 nucleotides read TGTGCCAGCAGCTTAGCGCTGGCACCCTACGAGCAGTACTTC.

This clonotype came up a few times. The chain is built from TRBV27 and TRBJ2-1, with 7 bases fitting TRBD2. Losses at the gene ends were 7 bases for V and 7 bases for J; bases not matched to a gene: 19. Germline-derived CDR1 and CDR2 are MNHEY and SMNVEV (reference sequence). The CDR3 covers 17 residues. The chain's CDR3 is CASTSFEGLAALNEQFF. Written as DNA, the CDR3 is TGTGCCAGCACCAGCTTCGAGGGGCTAGCGGCCCTAAATGAGCAGTTCTTC.

This clonotype appeared a few times. The chain couples TRBV6-1 to TRBJ2-4, with D possibly TRBD1 on 6 matching bases. Per the germline V gene, CDR1 is MNHNS and CDR2 is SASEGT. The CDR3 extends over 16 amino acids. V was shortened by 2 bases and J by 5 bases, with 16 bases between the two germline ends. CDR3 bases: TGTGCCAGCAGTGAAACCGGGACATCCAGACAAAACATTCAGTACTTC. Its translation: CASSETGTSRQNIQYF.

This clonotype was counted only a few times. The chain carries TRBV7-8 and TRBJ2-5, with TRBD2 matching 7 bases. This CDR3 region has 13 residues. V trimming: 5 bases; J trimming: 5 bases; junction bases outside the gene matches: 5. The germline V gene encodes CDR1 SGHVS and CDR2 FQNEAQ. The CDR3 sequence: CASSIGGMETQYF. DNA of the CDR3: TGTGCCAGCAGCATCGGGGGGATGGAGACCCAGTACTTC.

J is TRBJ1-4 and V is TRBV6-1, with TRBD1 identical over 9 bases. V shed 7 bases and J 8 bases; nucleotides not matched to a gene: 8. This CDR3 region has 14 residues. Germline loops: CDR1 MNHNS, CDR2 SASEGT. CDR3 residues: CASKKGQGHEKLFF. CDR3 sequence (DNA): TGTGCCAGCAAAAAGGGACAGGGTCACGAAAAACTGTTTTTT.

The rearrangement uses TRBV30 and TRBJ2-2; D gene unclear. V lost 0 bases and J lost 5, with 4 bases in between. The germline gives CDR1 GTSNPN, CDR2 SVGIG (reference sequence). The CDR3 sequence is 12 residues long. In nucleotides, the CDR3 is TGTGCCTGGAGTGTGATAACCGGGGAGCTGTTTTTT. As protein: CAWSVITGELFF.

This clonotype was observed at least ten times. The J gene is TRBJ1-1, the V gene TRBV7-6; 8 bases agree with TRBD1. CDR1 and CDR2 (germline): SGHVS, FNYEAQ. The CDR3 is 14 residues long. V lost 5 bases and J lost 4; bases outside the gene matches: 6. DNA for the CDR3: TGTGCCAGCAGCGCCCAGGGGGCGTCCACTGAAGCTTTCTTT. Its protein product is CASSAQGASTEAFF.

V and J are TRBV20-1 and TRBJ2-7; 9 bases fit TRBD2. V lost 0 bases to trimming and J lost 0 bases; unmatched junction nucleotides: 0. Per germline, CDR1 DFQATT and CDR2 SNEGSKA (reference sequence). The CDR3 is 14 amino acids. The CDR3 region is CSARELAGSYEQYF. The CDR3 nucleotides are TGCAGTGCTAGAGAACTAGCGGGCTCCTACGAGCAGTACTTC.

This clonotype has a handful of counts. The V and J genes are TRBV7-8 and TRBJ2-3, with 8 bases matching TRBD2. CDR3 length equals 16 residues. Germline V gene data show CDR1 as SGHVS and CDR2 as FQNEAQ. V was clipped by 5 bases and J by 1 base; unmatched bases: 8. In DNA, the CDR3 is TGTGCCAGCAGCCGCAGTGCGGGGGGTCGCACAGATACGCAGTATTTT. Translated, it gives CASSRSAGGRTDTQYF.

This clonotype was detected only a few times. The chain combines TRBV12-5 with TRBJ1-2; D uncertain. The CDR3 extends over 14 amino acids. V lost 0 bases to trimming and J lost 6 bases, with 11 bases between them. Per the germline V gene, CDR1 is LGHNT and CDR2 is FRNRAP. CDR3 sequence (DNA): TGTGCTAGTGGTTTGGTTTCGGTTACCGATGGCTACACCTTC. Encoded protein: CASGLVSVTDGYTF.

The V gene is TRBV27, the J gene TRBJ2-6, with D tentatively TRBD2 (5 bases). Trimming took 4 bases from V and 2 from J, leaving 9 bases between them. The germline gives CDR1 MNHEY, CDR2 SMNVEV (reference sequence). This CDR3 has 15 residues. This chain's CDR3 is CASSSREPGANVLTF. CDR3 in DNA: TGTGCCAGCAGTTCGAGGGAACCTGGGGCCAACGTCCTGACTTTC. The entire variable domain, with the rest obtained from reference TRBV27 and TRBJ2-6, is as follows: EAQVTQNPRYLITVTGKKLTVTCSQNMNHEYMSWYRQDPGLGLRQIYYSMNVEVTDKGDVPEGYKVSRKEKRNFPLILESPSPNQTSLYFCASSSREPGANVLTFGAGSRLTVL.

The gene calls are TRBV14 and TRBJ2-3, with 10 bases that match TRBD2. Unmatched junction bases numbered 3, after V lost 1 base and J lost 5 bases. From germline, CDR1 is SGHDN and CDR2 FVKESK. The CDR3 runs to 15 residues. In DNA, the CDR3 is TGTGCCAGCAGCCAAGTGGGACTAGCGTTAGATACGCAGTATTTT. It translates to CASSQVGLALDTQYF.

This clonotype was counted between two and nine times. This chain connects TRBV30 to TRBJ1-2; weak D call: TRBD1 (6 bases). The V end was cut by 4 bases, the J end by 2 bases, with 14 bases between. The germline gives CDR1 GTSNPN, CDR2 SVGIG (reference sequence). The CDR3 consists of 14 residues. CDR3 coding DNA: TGTGCCTGGAAATTCAGGGGAGAGAACTATGGCTACACCTTC. Translation: CAWKFRGENYGYTF.

This clonotype was picked up many times. In DNA, the CDR3 is TGTGCCACCAGTGATTACCAGGGGACAGCCTACGAGCAGTACGTC. Translating gives CATSDYQGTAYEQYV. The genes are TRBV24-1 and TRBJ2-7, with 7 bases lining up with TRBD1. Germline V gives CDR1 KGHDR, CDR2 SFDVKD. J gave up 2 bases and V 2 bases, and 5 bases lay outside the gene matches. The CDR3 loop spans 15 amino acids.

In its sample, this clonotype was seen many times. V usage is TRBV20-1 and J usage is TRBJ1-1, with 8 positions matching TRBD1. Germline V gene data show CDR1 as DFQATT and CDR2 as SNEGSKA (reference sequence). The CDR3 runs 15 residues. Germline trimming cut 4 bases from V and 5 bases from J; bases unmatched to any gene: 12. CDR3 residues: CSANSRTGKITEAFF. The CDR3 DNA is TGCAGTGCTAACTCCCGGACAGGGAAAATAACTGAAGCTTTCTTT.